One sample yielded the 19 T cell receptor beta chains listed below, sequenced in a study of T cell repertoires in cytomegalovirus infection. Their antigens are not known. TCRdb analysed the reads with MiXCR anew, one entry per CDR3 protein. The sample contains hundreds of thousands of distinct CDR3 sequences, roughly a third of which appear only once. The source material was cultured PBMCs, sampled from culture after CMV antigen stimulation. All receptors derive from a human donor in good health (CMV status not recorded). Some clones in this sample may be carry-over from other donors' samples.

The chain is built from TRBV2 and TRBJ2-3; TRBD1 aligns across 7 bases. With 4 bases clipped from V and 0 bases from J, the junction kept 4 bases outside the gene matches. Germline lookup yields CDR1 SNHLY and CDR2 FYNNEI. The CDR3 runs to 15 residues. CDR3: CASSAGQLSTDTQYF. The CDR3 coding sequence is TGTGCCAGCAGTGCGGGACAGTTAAGCACAGATACGCAGTATTTT.

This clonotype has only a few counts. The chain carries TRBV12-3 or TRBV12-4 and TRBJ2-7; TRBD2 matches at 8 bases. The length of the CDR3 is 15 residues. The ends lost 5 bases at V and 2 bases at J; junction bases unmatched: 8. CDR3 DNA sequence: TGTGCCAGCAGTCCCCGGGGGGGGCGCGCCTACGAGCAGTACTTC. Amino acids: CASSPRGGRAYEQYF.

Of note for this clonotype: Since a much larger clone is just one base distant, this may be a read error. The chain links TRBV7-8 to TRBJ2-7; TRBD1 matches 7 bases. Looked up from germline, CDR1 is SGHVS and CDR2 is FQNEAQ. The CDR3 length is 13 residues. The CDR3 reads CASSAGTVYGQYF. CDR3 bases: TGTGCCAGCAGCGCCGGGACAGTCTACGGGCAGTACTTC.

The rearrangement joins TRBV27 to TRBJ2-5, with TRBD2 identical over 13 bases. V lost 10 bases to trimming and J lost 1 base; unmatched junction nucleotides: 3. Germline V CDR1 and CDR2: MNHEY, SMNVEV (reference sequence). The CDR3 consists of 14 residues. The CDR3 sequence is CATRLAGGQETQYF. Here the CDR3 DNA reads TGTGCCACCCGACTAGCGGGAGGCCAAGAGACCCAGTACTTC.

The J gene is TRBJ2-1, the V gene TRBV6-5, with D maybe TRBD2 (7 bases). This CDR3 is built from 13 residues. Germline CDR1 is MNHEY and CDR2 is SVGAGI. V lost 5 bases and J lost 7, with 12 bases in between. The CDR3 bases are TGTGCCAGCAGTGGGGAGGGGGGAAATGAGCAGTTCTTC. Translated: CASSGEGGNEQFF.

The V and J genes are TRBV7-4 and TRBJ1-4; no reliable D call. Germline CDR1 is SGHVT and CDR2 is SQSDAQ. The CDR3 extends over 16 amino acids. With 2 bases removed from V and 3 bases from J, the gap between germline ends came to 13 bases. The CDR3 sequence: CASSLNPRGANEKLFF. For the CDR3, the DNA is TGTGCCAGCAGCTTAAACCCCCGTGGAGCTAATGAAAAACTGTTTTTT.

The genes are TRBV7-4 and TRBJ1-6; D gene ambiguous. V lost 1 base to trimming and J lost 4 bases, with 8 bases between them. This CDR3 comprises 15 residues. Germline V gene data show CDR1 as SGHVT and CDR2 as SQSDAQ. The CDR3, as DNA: TGTGCCAGCAGCTTAGAGGTCCCATATAATTCACCCCTCCACTTT. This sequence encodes CASSLEVPYNSPLHF.

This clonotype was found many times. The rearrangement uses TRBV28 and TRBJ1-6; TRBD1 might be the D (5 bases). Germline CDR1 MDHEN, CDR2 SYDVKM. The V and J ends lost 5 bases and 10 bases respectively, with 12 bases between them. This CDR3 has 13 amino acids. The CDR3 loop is CASSPQRGSPLHF. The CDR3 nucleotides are TGTGCCAGCAGTCCTCAGAGGGGCTCACCCCTCCACTTT.

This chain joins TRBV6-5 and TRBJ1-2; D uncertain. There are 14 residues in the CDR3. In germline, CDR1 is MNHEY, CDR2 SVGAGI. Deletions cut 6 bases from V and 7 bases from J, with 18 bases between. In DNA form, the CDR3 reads TGTGCCAGCAGGCCCCAGCAAGGAGCCTTTGGCTACACCTTC. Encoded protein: CASRPQQGAFGYTF.

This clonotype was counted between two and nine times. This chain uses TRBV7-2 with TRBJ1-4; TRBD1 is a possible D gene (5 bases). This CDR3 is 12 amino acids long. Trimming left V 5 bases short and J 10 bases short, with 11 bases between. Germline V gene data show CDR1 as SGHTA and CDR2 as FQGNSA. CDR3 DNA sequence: TGTGCCAGCAGCCCAAGGGACGGAAAACTGTTTTTT. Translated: CASSPRDGKLFF.

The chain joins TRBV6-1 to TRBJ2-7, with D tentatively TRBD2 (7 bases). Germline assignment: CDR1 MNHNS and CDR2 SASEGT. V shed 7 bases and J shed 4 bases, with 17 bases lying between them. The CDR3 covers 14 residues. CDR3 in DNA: TGTGCCAGCAAAGGGGAGGGCAGGGGTTACGAGCAGTACTTC. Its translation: CASKGEGRGYEQYF.

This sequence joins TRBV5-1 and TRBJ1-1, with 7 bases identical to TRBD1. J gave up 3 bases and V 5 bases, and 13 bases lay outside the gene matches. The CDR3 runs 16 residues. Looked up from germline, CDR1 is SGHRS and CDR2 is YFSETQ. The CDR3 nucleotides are TGCGCCAGCAGTAAAGGAACAGGGGCATTGGACACTGAAGCTTTCTTT. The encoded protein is CASSKGTGALDTEAFF.

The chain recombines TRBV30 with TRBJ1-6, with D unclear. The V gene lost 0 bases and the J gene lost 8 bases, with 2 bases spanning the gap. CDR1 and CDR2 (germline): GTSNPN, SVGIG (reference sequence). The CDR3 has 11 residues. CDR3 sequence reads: CAWSVDSPLHF. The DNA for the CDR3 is TGTGCCTGGAGTGTCGATTCACCCCTCCACTTT.

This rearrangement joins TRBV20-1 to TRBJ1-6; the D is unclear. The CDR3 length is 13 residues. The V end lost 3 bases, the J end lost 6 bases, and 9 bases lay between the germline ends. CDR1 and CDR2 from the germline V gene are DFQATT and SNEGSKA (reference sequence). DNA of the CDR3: TGCAGTGCTAGTATCGACCGTAATTCACCCCTCCACTTT. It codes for CSASIDRNSPLHF.

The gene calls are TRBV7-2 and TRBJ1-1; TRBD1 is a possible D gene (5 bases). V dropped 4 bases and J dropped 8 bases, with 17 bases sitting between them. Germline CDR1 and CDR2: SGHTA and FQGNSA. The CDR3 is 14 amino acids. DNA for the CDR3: TGTGCCAGCAGCTCGTCCCCTTCCAGGGAGGAAGCTTTCTTT. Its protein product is CASSSSPSREEAFF.

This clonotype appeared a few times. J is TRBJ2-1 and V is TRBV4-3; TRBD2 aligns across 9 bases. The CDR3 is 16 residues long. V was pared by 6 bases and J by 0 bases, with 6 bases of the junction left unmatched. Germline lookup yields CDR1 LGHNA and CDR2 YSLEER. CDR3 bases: TGCGCCAGCAGTCATAGCGGGGGCAGCTCCTACAATGAGCAGTTCTTC. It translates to CASSHSGGSSYNEQFF.

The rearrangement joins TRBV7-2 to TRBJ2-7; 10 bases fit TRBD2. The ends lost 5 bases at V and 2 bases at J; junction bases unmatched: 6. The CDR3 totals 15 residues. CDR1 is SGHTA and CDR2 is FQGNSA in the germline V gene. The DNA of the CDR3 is TGTGCCAGCAGCGAGCGGGGGGGCATCCCCTACGAGCAGTACTTC. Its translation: CASSERGGIPYEQYF.

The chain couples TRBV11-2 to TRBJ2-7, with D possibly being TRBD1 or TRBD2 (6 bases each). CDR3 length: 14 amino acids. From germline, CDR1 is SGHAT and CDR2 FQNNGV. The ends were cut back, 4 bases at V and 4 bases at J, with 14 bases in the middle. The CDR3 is CASSWRGTGYEQYF. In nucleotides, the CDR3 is TGTGCCAGCAGCTGGAGGGGAACAGGGTACGAGCAGTACTTC.

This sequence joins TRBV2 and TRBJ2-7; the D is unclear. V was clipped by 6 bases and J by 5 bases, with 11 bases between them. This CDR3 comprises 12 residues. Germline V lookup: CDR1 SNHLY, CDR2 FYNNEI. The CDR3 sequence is CASRRGIHEQYF. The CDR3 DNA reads TGTGCCAGCAGGAGAGGAATCCACGAGCAGTACTTC.